Shown below are 30 T cell receptor beta chains from a single sample sequenced in a study of CD8 T cells in Susac syndrome. With random hexamers, reverse transcription was performed on about 0.5 to 1 ug of RNA. TCRdb fed the immunoSEQ multiplex PCR reads into MiXCR, producing one record per CDR3 protein. There are roughly 120,000 distinct CDR3 sequences in the sample; about 94% occur only once, and around 0.12% lies in the top ten. The sample consisted of CD4+ T cells from PBMCs. The receptors were sampled from a human donor with multiple sclerosis.

This clonotype was counted once. The V and J genes are TRBV11-1 and TRBJ2-5; 9 nucleotides align to TRBD2. Germline trimming cut 5 bases from V and 1 base from J; bases unmatched to any gene: 20. The germline V gene encodes CDR1 SGHAT and CDR2 FQDESV (reference sequence). The length of the CDR3 is 20 residues. This CDR3 is CASSPRGLASGTLSQETQYF. The CDR3 bases are TGTGCCAGCAGCCCCCGGGGGTTGGCTAGCGGGACTCTAAGCCAAGAGACCCAGTACTTC. Full variable domain (missing parts from reference TRBV11-1 and TRBJ2-5): EAEVAQSPRYKITEKSQAVAFWCDPISGHATLYWYRQILGQGPELLVQFQDESVVDDSQLPKDRFSAERLKGVDSTLKIQPAELGDSAMYLCASSPRGLASGTLSQETQYFGPGTRLLVL.

This clonotype occurred once. The gene calls are TRBV7-2 and TRBJ2-7, with a weak D call TRBD1 (6 bases). This CDR3 has 14 amino acids. The V end was cut by 4 bases, the J end by 2 bases, with 12 bases between. The germline CDR1 and CDR2 sequences are SGHTA and FQGNSA. CDR3 residues: CASSSDSSTYEQYF. The CDR3 coding sequence is TGTGCCAGCAGCTCGGACAGTTCGACCTACGAGCAGTACTTC.

The genes are TRBV20-1 and TRBJ2-7; no definite D call. Germline CDR1 DFQATT, CDR2 SNEGSKA (reference sequence). This CDR3 has 14 amino acids. Trimming cost V 0 bases and J 2 bases, with 11 bases left between them. The CDR3: CSARDPSRPYEQYF. The CDR3 coding sequence is TGCAGTGCTAGAGATCCCAGCAGACCCTACGAGCAGTACTTC.

This clonotype has only one observation. V is TRBV18 and J is TRBJ1-2; TRBD1 aligns across 7 bases. The CDR3 is 13 amino acids. V dropped 0 bases and J dropped 6; count of bases not matched to a gene: 1. Germline CDR1 reads KGHSH; CDR2 reads LQKENI. CDR3 sequence (DNA): TGTGCCAGCTCACCACCGACAGGGAATGGCTACACCTTC. It encodes CASSPPTGNGYTF.

The rearrangement links TRBV5-1 to TRBJ2-6; D gene unclear. Germline V lookup: CDR1 SGHRS, CDR2 YFSETQ. V was shortened by 3 bases and J by 0 bases, with 4 bases between the two germline ends. This CDR3 has 14 residues. Here the CDR3 DNA reads TGCGCCAGCAGCTCGGACTCTGGGGCCAACGTCCTGACTTTC. It translates to CASSSDSGANVLTF.

This chain joins TRBV9 and TRBJ2-7; maybe TRBD2 (5 bases). The germline V and J ends were trimmed by 4 bases and 6 bases, with 17 bases remaining between them. The CDR3 spans 14 residues. Per the germline V gene, CDR1 is SGDLS and CDR2 is YYNGEE. The CDR3 nucleotides are TGTGCCAGCAGCCCGCACCCCGGGGAAGGCGAGCAGTACTTC. Amino acid sequence: CASSPHPGEGEQYF.

The chain employs TRBV7-8 and TRBJ1-1; no clear D. The CDR3 is made up of 13 amino acids. CDR1 and CDR2 (germline): SGHVS, FQNEAQ. The V end lost 3 bases, the J end lost 1 base, and 6 bases lay between the germline ends. The CDR3 spells CASSFAENTEAFF. In DNA, the CDR3 is TGTGCCAGCAGCTTTGCGGAGAACACTGAAGCTTTCTTT.

This clonotype was seen just once. This chain joins TRBV29-1 and TRBJ1-1, with D hard to call. Trimming took 4 bases from V and 2 from J, leaving 8 bases between them. This CDR3 region has 12 residues. The germline V gene encodes CDR1 SQVTM and CDR2 ANQGSEA. This CDR3 is CSVVRANTEAFF. The CDR3 bases are TGCAGCGTTGTGAGGGCTAACACTGAAGCTTTCTTT.

For the CDR3, the DNA is TGTGCCAGCAGTGTACAGGGGGCCGCTGAAGCTTTCTTT. Translating gives CASSVQGAAEAFF. The genes are TRBV25-1 and TRBJ1-1; 9 bases align to TRBD1. Looked up from germline, CDR1 is MGHDK and CDR2 is SYGVNS. The CDR3 is made up of 13 amino acids. V trimming: 4 bases; J trimming: 6 bases; junction bases outside the gene matches: 3.

The V gene is TRBV7-2, the J gene TRBJ2-3; a possible D gene is TRBD1 (6 bases). Deletions cut 5 bases from V and 0 bases from J, with 12 bases between. CDR3 length equals 15 residues. The germline V gene has CDR1 SGHTA and CDR2 FQGNSA. The CDR3 protein is CASSKDRSSTDTQYF. CDR3 coding DNA: TGTGCCAGCAGCAAGGACAGATCTAGCACAGATACGCAGTATTTT.

The chain has TRBV6-5 and TRBJ1-3, with D perhaps TRBD1 (6 bases). The germline V gene encodes CDR1 MNHEY and CDR2 SVGAGI. Trimming took 7 bases from V and 0 from J, leaving 13 bases between them. This CDR3 spans 15 amino acids. CDR3 DNA: TGTGCCAGCAAATCAGCGGACAGCTCTGGAAACACCATATATTTT. Amino acid sequence: CASKSADSSGNTIYF.

The chain links TRBV18 to TRBJ2-3; D not resolved. The germline CDR1 and CDR2 sequences are KGHSH and LQKENI. The length of the CDR3 is 13 residues. Trimming removed 6 bases at V and 4 bases at J, with 11 bases between. The CDR3 bases are TGTGCCAGCTCCCAATTTACCGCAGATACGCAGTATTTT. Protein: CASSQFTADTQYF.

The rearrangement links TRBV5-1 to TRBJ2-6; 7 bases fit TRBD1. After removal of 2 bases from V and 0 bases from J, the junction contained 2 bases not matched to a gene. This CDR3 is 16 amino acids long. Germline V lookup: CDR1 SGHRS, CDR2 YFSETQ. The CDR3: CASSLRQGSGANVLTF. The CDR3 region has the DNA TGCGCCAGCAGCTTACGACAGGGCTCTGGGGCCAACGTCCTGACTTTC.

The chain couples TRBV5-6 to TRBJ2-6; D unclear. The CDR3 loop spans 16 amino acids. The germline V and J ends were trimmed by 2 bases and 1 base, with 10 bases remaining between them. Germline CDR1 is SGHDT and CDR2 is YYEEEE. CDR3 nucleotide sequence: TGTGCCAGCAGCTTACTACGAGGTTCTGGGGCCAACGTCCTGACTTTC. The encoded protein is CASSLLRGSGANVLTF.

The rearrangement uses TRBV19 and TRBJ2-7; 8 bases map to TRBD1. CDR1 LNHDA and CDR2 SQIVND come from the germline V gene (reference sequence). The CDR3 consists of 14 residues. The trim removed 8 bases at V and 3 bases at J, leaving 9 bases unmatched. In DNA, the CDR3 is TGTGCCAGTCAGGGACCAGGACAGGGCTACGAGCAGTACTTC. This codes for CASQGPGQGYEQYF.

The chain combines TRBV12-3 or TRBV12-4 with TRBJ2-1, with D tentatively TRBD2 (6 bases). The CDR3 runs to 14 residues. Trimming took 6 bases from V and 10 from J, leaving 19 bases between them. CDR3: CASRYRLGLNEQFF. CDR3 nucleotides: TGTGCCAGCAGGTATCGACTAGGGCTCAACGAGCAGTTCTTC.

In DNA, the CDR3 is TGCAGCGTTGAAGATTTACGGGAGGGTCGAGAGACCCAGTACTTC. Amino acid sequence: CSVEDLREGRETQYF. The chain joins TRBV29-1 to TRBJ2-5; 8 positions agree with TRBD2. The CDR3 runs 15 residues. CDR1 and CDR2 from the germline V gene are SQVTM and ANQGSEA. Unmatched junction bases numbered 7, after V lost 0 bases and J lost 4 bases.

This chain links TRBV7-6 with TRBJ1-1, with 12 bases fitting TRBD1. V gave up 0 bases and J gave up 4 bases; unmatched junction bases: 6. The germline V gene encodes CDR1 SGHVS and CDR2 FNYEAQ. The CDR3 spans 17 residues. The CDR3 is CASSLAGTGGAGTEAFF. The CDR3 DNA sequence: TGTGCCAGCAGCTTAGCCGGGACAGGGGGCGCGGGCACTGAAGCTTTCTTT. The full variable domain, rest sourced from reference TRBV7-6 and TRBJ1-1, is GAGVSQSPRYKVTKRGQDVALRCDPISGHVSLYWYRQALGQGPEFLTYFNYEAQQDKSGLPNDRFSAERPEGSISTLTIQRTEQRDSAMYRCASSLAGTGGAGTEAFFGQGTRLTVV.

V usage is TRBV10-3 and J usage is TRBJ2-3; possibly TRBD1 or TRBD2 for D (5 bases each). Trimming left V 0 bases short and J 4 bases short, with 11 bases between. The CDR3 length is 15 residues. Germline lookup yields CDR1 ENHRY and CDR2 SYGVKD. The CDR3 coding sequence is TGTGCCATCAGTGAGTCCGGCCAGGGAGCAGATACGCAGTATTTT. This gives the protein CAISESGQGADTQYF.

The chain couples TRBV29-1 to TRBJ2-3, with D unclear. Germline values: CDR1 SQVTM, CDR2 ANQGSEA. This CDR3 comprises 16 residues. V lost 3 bases, J lost 8 bases, and 24 bases lay in between. The CDR3 DNA reads as TGCAGCGTTGACCCTCAGGTCCCCGACGGTTTGCGTACGCAGTATTTT. Amino acids: CSVDPQVPDGLRTQYF.

The chain joins TRBV5-1 to TRBJ1-1; D ambiguous. Germline V gene lookup returns CDR1 SGHRS and CDR2 YFSETQ. V was cut by 0 bases and J by 1 base, with 10 bases left in between. The CDR3 has 15 residues. The CDR3 DNA follows: TGCGCCAGCAGCTTGGACGGCAGGACGAACACTGAAGCTTTCTTT. Its protein is CASSLDGRTNTEAFF.

The genes are TRBV7-2 and TRBJ1-1; no clear D. V lost 2 bases and J lost 7, with 8 bases in between. The germline V gene has CDR1 SGHTA and CDR2 FQGNSA. The CDR3 length is 12 residues. The CDR3 nucleotides are TGTGCCAGCAGCTTAAACACTCTTGAAGCTTTCTTT. Translation gives CASSLNTLEAFF.

This clonotype is a singleton in its sample. This chain connects TRBV29-1 to TRBJ2-1; TRBD1 might be the D (6 bases). CDR1 is SQVTM and CDR2 is ANQGSEA in the germline V gene. The CDR3 has 12 residues. Written as DNA, the CDR3 is TGCATTGGGGGCTACGGGGCAAGCGAGCAGTTCTTC. This sequence encodes CIGGYGASEQFF.

The chain couples TRBV29-1 to TRBJ2-3; TRBD1 is a possible D gene (6 bases). Trimming shortened V by 7 bases and J by 2 bases, and 7 bases separated the two germline ends. CDR1 and CDR2 from the germline V gene are SQVTM and ANQGSEA. The CDR3 is 11 residues long. The CDR3 spells CSGTVTDTQYF. As DNA, the CDR3 is TGCAGCGGGACAGTCACAGATACGCAGTATTTT.

The rearrangement uses TRBV7-9 and TRBJ2-7; the D is unclear. CDR3 size: 15 residues. CDR1 is SEHNR and CDR2 is FQNEAQ in the germline V gene (reference sequence). Deletions cut 1 base from V and 2 bases from J, with 12 bases between. CDR3 in amino acids: CASSLEGSGAYEQYF. CDR3 sequence (DNA): TGTGCCAGCAGCTTAGAGGGATCTGGGGCCTACGAGCAGTACTTC. The entire variable domain, with the rest obtained from reference TRBV7-9 and TRBJ2-7, is as follows: DTGVSQNPRHKITKRGQNVTFRCDPISEHNRLYWYRQTLGQGPEFLTYFQNEAQLEKSRLLSDRFSAERPKGSFSTLEIQRTEQGDSAMYLCASSLEGSGAYEQYFGPGTRLTVT.

The chain recombines TRBV4-3 with TRBJ2-3; TRBD2 aligns across 11 bases. With V trimmed by 4 bases and J by 6 bases, 12 bases remained unmatched. Per the germline V gene, CDR1 is LGHNA and CDR2 is YSLEER. The CDR3 extends over 17 amino acids. The CDR3 bases are TGCGCCAGCAGCCTCAACCTTGGGGCTAGCGGGGGGGATACGCAGTATTTT. Translation gives CASSLNLGASGGDTQYF.

CDR3 residues: CSFRQGGTEAFF. CDR3 DNA sequence: TGCAGTTTTAGACAGGGTGGAACTGAAGCTTTCTTT. The chain is built from TRBV20-1 and TRBJ1-1; 7 bases match TRBD1. This CDR3 has 12 amino acids. J was trimmed by 5 bases and V by 8 bases; bases with no gene match: 8. Looked up from germline, CDR1 is DFQATT and CDR2 is SNEGSKA (reference sequence).

The rearrangement links TRBV29-1 to TRBJ1-2; D may be TRBD1 (5 bases). V lost 4 bases to trimming and J lost 2 bases, with 11 bases between them. Germline CDR1 is SQVTM and CDR2 is ANQGSEA. CDR3 length equals 13 residues. CDR3 nucleotides: TGCAGCGTTGGGGGCAGTGAGAACTATGGCTACACCTTC. It translates to CSVGGSENYGYTF.

J is TRBJ2-3 and V is TRBV12-3 or TRBV12-4; no reliable D call. V was trimmed by 7 bases and J by 5 bases, leaving 7 bases between them. The CDR3 runs 11 residues. In nucleotides, the CDR3 is TGTGCCAGCACTATTCAAGATACGCAGTATTTT. It translates to CASTIQDTQYF.

This clonotype came up once. The rearrangement uses TRBV6-5 and TRBJ2-7, with D perhaps matching TRBD1 (5 bases). V was shortened by 2 bases and J by 2 bases, with 16 bases between the two germline ends. The CDR3 totals 16 residues. Germline V gene data show CDR1 as MNHEY and CDR2 as SVGAGI. CDR3 DNA: TGTGCCAGCAGTTACCACGGCAGGGTGAAGACCTACGAGCAGTACTTC. The encoded protein is CASSYHGRVKTYEQYF.